These 13 T cell receptor beta chains were all obtained from the same sample, sequenced in a study of Graves' ophthalmopathy and Graves' hyperthyroidism. From RNA, the CDR3 regions of TCR beta chains were amplified and sequenced. Amplification began with first-round RT-PCR using HTBI primers, then second-round multiplex PCR was performed. TCRdb called the multiplex PCR reads again in MiXCR, with one record for every CDR3 protein. The table includes over 500,000 distinct CDR3 sequences, 20% to 25% detected once. The sequencing input was peripheral blood. Receptors were obtained from a woman aged 18-29 years with stable Graves' hyperthyroidism. Some clones in this sample may be carry-over from other donors' samples.

The V gene is TRBV30, the J gene TRBJ1-2; no reliable D call. Deletions cut 1 base from V and 2 bases from J, with 5 bases between. Germline lookup yields CDR1 GTSNPN and CDR2 SVGIG (reference sequence). The CDR3 length is 12 residues. The CDR3 loop reads CAWSGPNYGYTF. The CDR3 DNA sequence: TGTGCCTGGAGTGGTCCGAACTATGGCTACACCTTC. Complete variable domain (other parts from reference TRBV30 and TRBJ1-2): SQTIHQWPATLVQPVGSPLSLECTVEGTSNPNLYWYRQAAGRGLQLLFYSVGIGQISSEVPQNLSASRPQDRQFILSSKKLLLSDSGFYLCAWSGPNYGYTFGSGTRLTVV.

This clonotype was observed many times. V gene TRBV20-1 combines with J gene TRBJ2-5; 7 bases map to TRBD1. The CDR3 spans 14 residues. Germline CDR1 DFQATT, CDR2 SNEGSKA (reference sequence). J gave up 4 bases and V 2 bases, and 7 bases lay outside the gene matches. CDR3 bases: TGCAGTGCTAGAACCTTAGGGGACAGAGAGACCCAGTACTTC. Encoded protein: CSARTLGDRETQYF.

This clonotype was seen more than once but under ten times. J is TRBJ1-1 and V is TRBV3-1, with D perhaps TRBD1 (5 bases). Between the trimmed V and J ends, which lost 6 bases and 5 bases, there was a span of 22 bases. This CDR3 is built from 16 residues. Germline lookup yields CDR1 LGHDT and CDR2 YNNKEL (reference sequence). The CDR3 DNA sequence: TGTGCCAGCAGTCAATCAGGGAGTGTTTGGGGAACTGAAGCTTTCTTT. Translation gives CASSQSGSVWGTEAFF.

J is TRBJ1-2 and V is TRBV27; perhaps TRBD1 as D (6 bases). The CDR3 extends over 15 amino acids. Germline values: CDR1 MNHEY, CDR2 SMNVEV (reference sequence). V lost 3 bases to trimming and J lost 4 bases, with 15 bases between them. The CDR3 region has the DNA TGTGCCAGCAGTTTTGTCGGGGGGCGCGGCTATGGCTACACCTTC. It specifies CASSFVGGRGYGYTF.

Concerning this clonotype: In this CDR3 the conserved last residue, phenylalanine or tryptophan, is missing, so a read error is likely. It is unclear where the CDR3 begins or ends on the DNA, so no DNA is shown, and the CDR3 is as TCRdb lists it. The chain employs TRBV6-4 and TRBJ1-1; the table's D gene call, TRBD1, was not cross checked with the DNA. Counting both end residues, the CDR3 totals 16 amino acids. Germline V lookup: CDR1 MRHNA, CDR2 SNTAGT. The CDR3 protein is CASNPSWTGANTEACY.

This clonotype came up many times. This chain joins TRBV18 and TRBJ1-5; D remains ambiguous. The V gene's germline CDR1 is KGHSH and CDR2 LQKENI. CDR3 length: 14 amino acids. Trimming left V 3 bases short and J 4 bases short, with 10 bases between. This CDR3 reads CASSPSDGNQPQHF. CDR3 coding DNA: TGTGCCAGCTCACCTTCTGACGGGAATCAGCCCCAGCATTTT.

This clonotype was picked up many times. The chain has TRBV7-6 and TRBJ1-3; D is unresolved. CDR3 size: 16 residues. CDR1 is SGHVS, CDR2 FNYEAQ, per germline. V lost 2 bases, J lost 4 bases, and 15 bases lay in between. In nucleotides, the CDR3 is TGTGCCAGCAGCTTAATCCCGGGCCGCCTGGGAAACACCATATATTTT. Residues: CASSLIPGRLGNTIYF.

Many counts were recorded for this clonotype. The rearrangement joins TRBV30 to TRBJ2-7, with TRBD1 matching 9 bases. V lost 3 bases and J lost 6; bases outside the gene matches: 9. Looked up from germline, CDR1 is GTSNPN and CDR2 is SVGIG (reference sequence). This CDR3 comprises 14 residues. This CDR3 reads CAWSRQGGTGEQYF. CDR3 DNA: TGTGCCTGGAGCAGACAGGGGGGGACGGGCGAGCAGTACTTC. Full variable domain (missing parts from reference TRBV30 and TRBJ2-7): SQTIHQWPATLVQPVGSPLSLECTVEGTSNPNLYWYRQAAGRGLQLLFYSVGIGQISSEVPQNLSASRPQDRQFILSSKKLLLSDSGFYLCAWSRQGGTGEQYFGPGTRLTVT.

The chain employs TRBV20-1 and TRBJ2-7; the match to TRBD1 covers 11 bases. Germline assignment: CDR1 DFQATT and CDR2 SNEGSKA (reference sequence). The CDR3 has 15 amino acids. V shed 1 base and J 5 bases; nucleotides not matched to a gene: 7. This chain's CDR3 is CSARGRTGGHHEQYF. CDR3 in DNA: TGCAGTGCTAGAGGCCGGACAGGGGGCCACCACGAGCAGTACTTC.

This clonotype was recorded a few times. This chain links TRBV5-1 with TRBJ1-1; TRBD1 matches at 8 bases. V lost 1 base, J lost 5 bases, and 7 bases stayed unmatched. The germline gives CDR1 SGHRS, CDR2 YFSETQ. This CDR3 has 15 residues. CDR3 in DNA: TGCGCCAGCAGCTTGTTTCAGGGGGCAGTGACTGAAGCTTTCTTT. Its protein product is CASSLFQGAVTEAFF.

This clonotype was detected only a few times. The J gene is TRBJ2-5, the V gene TRBV28; no definite D call. There are 14 residues in the CDR3. Trimming removed 5 bases at V and 6 bases at J, with 16 bases between. Germline V CDR1 and CDR2: MDHEN, SYDVKM. The chain's CDR3 is CASSPDIAVKTQYF. DNA for the CDR3: TGTGCCAGCAGTCCTGACATTGCCGTAAAGACCCAGTACTTC. Full variable domain (missing parts from reference TRBV28 and TRBJ2-5): DVKVTQSSRYLVKRTGEKVFLECVQDMDHENMFWYRQDPGLGLRLIYFSYDVKMKEKGDIPEGYSVSREKKERFSLILESASTNQTSMYLCASSPDIAVKTQYFGPGTRLLVL.

This clonotype has a count of ten or more. The V gene is TRBV2, the J gene TRBJ2-7, with D possibly TRBD1 on 5 matching bases. With 6 bases removed from V and 6 bases from J, the gap between germline ends came to 12 bases. From germline, CDR1 is SNHLY and CDR2 FYNNEI. CDR3 length: 12 residues. The CDR3 DNA sequence: TGTGCCAGCAGAGGGGCGTCGCTCGAGCAGTACTTC. This encodes CASRGASLEQYF.

This clonotype has a count of ten or more. This chain links TRBV19 with TRBJ2-7, with 8 bases that match TRBD1. The CDR3 is 14 amino acids. CDR1 LNHDA and CDR2 SQIVND come from the germline V gene (reference sequence). The J segment lost 2 bases and the V segment lost 6 bases, leaving 6 bases of the junction unmatched. This CDR3 is CASRRGQDTYEQYF. The DNA of the CDR3 is TGTGCCAGTAGACGGGGACAGGATACCTACGAGCAGTACTTC.